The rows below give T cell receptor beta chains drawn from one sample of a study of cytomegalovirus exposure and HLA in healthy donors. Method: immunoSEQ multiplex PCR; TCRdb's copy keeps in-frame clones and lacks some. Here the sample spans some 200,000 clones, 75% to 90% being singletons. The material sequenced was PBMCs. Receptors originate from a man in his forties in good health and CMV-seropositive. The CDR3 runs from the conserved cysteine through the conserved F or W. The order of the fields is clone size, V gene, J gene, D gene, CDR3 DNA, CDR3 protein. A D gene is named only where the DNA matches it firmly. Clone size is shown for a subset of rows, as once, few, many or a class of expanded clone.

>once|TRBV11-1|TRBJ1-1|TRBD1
TGTGCCAGCAGCTTTAACAGGGGGGGCGGCTCTGAAGCTTTCTTT
CASSFNRGGGSEAFF
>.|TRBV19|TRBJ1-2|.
TGTGCCAGTAGCCCGCCCGCAGGGAACTATGGCTACACCTTC
CASSPPAGNYGYTF
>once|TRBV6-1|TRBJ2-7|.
TGTGCCAGCAGTGAAGCACAGGTCTACGAGCAGTACTTC
CASSEAQVYEQYF
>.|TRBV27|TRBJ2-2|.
TGTGCCAGCACCCGTCCGGGCGGGGAGCTGTTTTTT
CASTRPGGELFF
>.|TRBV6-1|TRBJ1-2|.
TGTGCCAGCAGACAGGGATCTGGCTACACCTTC
CASRQGSGYTF
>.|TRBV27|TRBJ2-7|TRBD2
TGTGCCAGCATGGGCGGGGGACCCCTTTCCTACGAGCAGTACTTC
CASMGGGPLSYEQYF
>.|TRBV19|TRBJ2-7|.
TGTGCCAGTAGTCCTCACAGGGAATATCTCTACGAGCAGTACTTC
CASSPHREYLYEQYF
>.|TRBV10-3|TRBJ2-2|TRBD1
TGTGCCATCAGTTACCCAGGGGGCACCGGGGAGCTGTTTTTT
CAISYPGGTGELFF
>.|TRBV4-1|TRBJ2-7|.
TGCGCCAGCAGCCTCCTACGGGCAGGGGCCACCTACGAGCAGTACTTC
CASSLLRAGATYEQYF
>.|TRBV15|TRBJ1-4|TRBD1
TGTGCCACCAGCAGAGCGACAGGGCTCGAAAAACTGTTTTTT
CATSRATGLEKLFF
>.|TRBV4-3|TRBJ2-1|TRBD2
TGCGCCAGCAGCCCCGATGGGGGACTAGCGGGGGGGAATGAGCAGTTCTTC
CASSPDGGLAGGNEQFF
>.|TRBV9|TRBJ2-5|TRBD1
TGTGCCAGCGGCTTCGGACAGGGGGAGACCCAGTACTTC
CASGFGQGETQYF
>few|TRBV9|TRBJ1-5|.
TGTGCCAGCAGCCTGACAGAGGGAGGCCAGCCCCAGCATTTT
CASSLTEGGQPQHF
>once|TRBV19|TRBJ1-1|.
TGTGCCAGTAGTATAGAAATCGGAGCTTTCTTT
CASSIEIGAFF
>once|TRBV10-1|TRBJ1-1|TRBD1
TGCGCCAGCAGGGACAGGGGAGCGACTGAAGCTTTCTTT
CASRDRGATEAFF
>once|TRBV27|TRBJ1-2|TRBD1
TGTGCCAGCAGTTTTGCGGCAGGGGGATTCTTTAAGGGCTACACCTTC
CASSFAAGGFFKGYTF
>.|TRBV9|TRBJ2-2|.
TGTGCCAGCAGCTGGCAGGACCAGCGGGCCGGGGAGCTGTTTTTT
CASSWQDQRAGELFF
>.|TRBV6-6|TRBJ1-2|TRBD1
TGTGCCAGCAGTTACACCGGACAGGAACGTGGCTACACCTTC
CASSYTGQERGYTF
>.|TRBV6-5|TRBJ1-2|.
TGTGCCAGCAGCCGGAGTGGCTATGGCTACACCTTC
CASSRSGYGYTF
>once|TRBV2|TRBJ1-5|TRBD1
TGTGCCAGCAGTGAAGCCGGGACAGGTGGACAGCCCCAGCATTTT
CASSEAGTGGQPQHF
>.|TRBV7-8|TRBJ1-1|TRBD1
TGTGCCAGCAGCTTTGGGACAGGGTGGAACACTGAAGCTTTCTTT
CASSFGTGWNTEAFF
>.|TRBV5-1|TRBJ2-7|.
TGCGCCAGCAGCTTGGCCAGAGGGAACGGGGGGCAGTACTTC
CASSLARGNGGQYF
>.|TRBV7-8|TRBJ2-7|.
TGTGCCAGCACCCAACGCCGGGGGGCAGGCCAGTACTACGAGCAGTACTTC
CASTQRRGAGQYYEQYF
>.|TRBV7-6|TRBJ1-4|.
TGTGCCAGCAGCTTAGCGGGGGCTATTGGTGAAAAACTGTTTTTT
CASSLAGAIGEKLFF
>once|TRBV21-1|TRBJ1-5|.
TGTGCCAGCAGCAATCCGGGAGTCTTTAGCAATCAGCCCCAGCATTTT
CASSNPGVFSNQPQHF
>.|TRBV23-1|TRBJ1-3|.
TGCGCCAGCAGCCCGAGCTCTGGAAACACCATATATTTT
CASSPSSGNTIYF
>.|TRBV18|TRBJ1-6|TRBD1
TGTGCCAGCTCACCTCAGGGGGCTGGTTCACCCCTCCACTTT
CASSPQGAGSPLHF
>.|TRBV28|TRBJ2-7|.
TGTGCCAGCAGTTTAGAGACCGCCGGGACAGTCATAGGGGGGGAGCAGTACTTC
CASSLETAGTVIGGEQYF
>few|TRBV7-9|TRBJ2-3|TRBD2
TGTTCCAGCAGCTTAGCTCTAGCGGGGGGAAGCACAGATACGCAGTATTTT
CSSSLALAGGSTDTQYF
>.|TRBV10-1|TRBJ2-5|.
TGCGCCAGCAGCCCCGGGACACATCAAGAGACCCAGTACTTC
CASSPGTHQETQYF
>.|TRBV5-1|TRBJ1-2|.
TGCGCCAGCAGCTTGAGGGAGGGCAGCAATGGCTACACCTTC
CASSLREGSNGYTF
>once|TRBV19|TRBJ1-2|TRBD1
TGTGCCAGTAGTAAACAGGGGCCCGGGAGCTACACCTTC
CASSKQGPGSYTF
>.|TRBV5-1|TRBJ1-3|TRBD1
TGCGCCAGCAGCCTCCGGACAGGGGGCGCGGGCTCGGACACCATATATTTT
CASSLRTGGAGSDTIYF
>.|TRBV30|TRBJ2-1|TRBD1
TGTGCCTGGAGTGTCGGGACAGGGACCAATGAGCAGTTCTTC
CAWSVGTGTNEQFF
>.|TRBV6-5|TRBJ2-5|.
TGTGCCAGCACCACTAGGGTGGAGACCCAGTACTTC
CASTTRVETQYF
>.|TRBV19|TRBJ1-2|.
TGTGCCAGTAGTATAGATCGGGGTACTGGCTACACCTTC
CASSIDRGTGYTF
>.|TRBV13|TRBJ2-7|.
TGTGCCAGCAGCTTGGGGCAGGGCTACGAGCAGTACTTC
CASSLGQGYEQYF
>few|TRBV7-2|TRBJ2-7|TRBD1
TGTGCCAGCAGCGCGGGACAGGGGGACGAGCAGTACTTC
CASSAGQGDEQYF
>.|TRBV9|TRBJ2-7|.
TGTGCCAGCAGCGTAGGGACTACCCTAGGGAACGAGCAGTACTTC
CASSVGTTLGNEQYF
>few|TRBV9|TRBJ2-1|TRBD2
TGTGCCAGCAGCCCTACTAGCGGGGACTACAATGAGCAGTTCTTC
CASSPTSGDYNEQFF
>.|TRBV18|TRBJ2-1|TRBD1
TGTGCCAGCTCGTGGGACAGGGGGGGCAATGAGCAGTTCTTC
CASSWDRGGNEQFF
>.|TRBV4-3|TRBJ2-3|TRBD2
TGCGCCAGCAGCTCGGAGCGGGGGGTCACAGATACGCAGTATTTT
CASSSERGVTDTQYF
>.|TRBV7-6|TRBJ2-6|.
TGTGCCAGCAGTTTACAGGGTACTGGGGCCAACGTCCTGACTTTC
CASSLQGTGANVLTF
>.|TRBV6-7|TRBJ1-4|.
TGTGCCAGCGCCACATCCTTTCCCCTAGCTAATGAAAAACTGTTTTTT
CASATSFPLANEKLFF
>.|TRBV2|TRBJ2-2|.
TGTGCCAGCAGTGGGTCAGGGTTGGCGTGGGAGCTGTTTTTT
CASSGSGLAWELFF
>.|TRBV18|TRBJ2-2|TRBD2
TGTGCCAGCTCACCACTGACTAGCAGCTCCTTTGTGGCCAACACCGGGGAGCTGTTTTTT
CASSPLTSSSFVANTGELFF
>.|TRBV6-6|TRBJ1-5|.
TGTGCCAGCAGCGGATGGGCCCTAAATCAGCCCCAGCATTTT
CASSGWALNQPQHF
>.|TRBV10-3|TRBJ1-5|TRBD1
TGTGCCATCAGTCGAGACAGGGGCAATCAGCCCCAGCATTTT
CAISRDRGNQPQHF
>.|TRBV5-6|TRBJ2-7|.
TGTGCCAGCAGCCCAGGCGGGGACTTGACGTACGAGCAGTACTTC
CASSPGGDLTYEQYF
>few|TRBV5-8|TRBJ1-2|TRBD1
TGTGCCAGCAGCCGACAGGGTTCAGCGAGCTACACCTTC
CASSRQGSASYTF
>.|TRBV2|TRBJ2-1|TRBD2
TGTGCCAGCAGTGAACTGGGTAGCGGGGACTACAATGAGCAGTTCTTC
CASSELGSGDYNEQFF
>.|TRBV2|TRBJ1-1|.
TGTGCCAGCAGTTACAGGGATCGGGACACTGAAGCTTTCTTT
CASSYRDRDTEAFF
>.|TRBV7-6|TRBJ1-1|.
TGTGCCAGCAGCTTAGCTCAGGATACTGAAGCTTTCTTT
CASSLAQDTEAFF
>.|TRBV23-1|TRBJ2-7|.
TGCGCCAGCAGTCAATCAGGAGGGTACTACGAGCAGTACTTC
CASSQSGGYYEQYF